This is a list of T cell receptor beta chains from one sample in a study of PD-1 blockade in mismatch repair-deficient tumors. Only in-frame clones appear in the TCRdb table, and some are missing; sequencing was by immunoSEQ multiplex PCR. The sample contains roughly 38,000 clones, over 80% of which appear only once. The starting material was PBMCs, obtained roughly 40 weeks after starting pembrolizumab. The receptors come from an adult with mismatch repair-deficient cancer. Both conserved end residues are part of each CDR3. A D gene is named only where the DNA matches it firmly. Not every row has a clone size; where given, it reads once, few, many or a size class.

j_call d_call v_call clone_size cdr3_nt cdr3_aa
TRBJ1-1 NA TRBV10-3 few TGTGCCATCGGCCGGGATAGAGACACTGAAGCTTTCTTT CAIGRDRDTEAFF
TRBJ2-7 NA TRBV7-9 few TGTGCCAGCAGACCCCCCCGAGACTTCTCCTACGAGCAGTACTTC CASRPPRDFSYEQYF
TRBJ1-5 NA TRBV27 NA TGTGCCAGCAGCCACAGGTTGGGGTATAGCAATCAGCCCCAGCATTTT CASSHRLGYSNQPQHF
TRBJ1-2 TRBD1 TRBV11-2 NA TGTGCCAGCAGCCCCTTCCTAAGGACAGGGGATAACTATGGCTACACCTTC CASSPFLRTGDNYGYTF
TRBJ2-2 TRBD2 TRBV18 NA TGTGCCAGCTCACCACTTCAGGGCGGGAGTATTGGCGGGGAGCTGTTTTTT CASSPLQGGSIGGELFF
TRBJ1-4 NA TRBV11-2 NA TGTGCCAGCAGCTTAGATTGGGGAGTAAAACTGTTTTTT CASSLDWGVKLFF
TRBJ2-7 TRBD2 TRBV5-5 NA TGTGCCAGCAGCTGGCACCTAGCGGGGTCCTACGAGCAGTACTTC CASSWHLAGSYEQYF
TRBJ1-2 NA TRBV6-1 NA TGTGCCAGCAGTGAGGGGAGCTATGGCTACACCTTC CASSEGSYGYTF
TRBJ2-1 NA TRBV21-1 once TGTGCCAGCAGGGGGACTAGCGGGATAAATTGCTACAATGAGCAGTTCTTC CASRGTSGINCYNEQFF
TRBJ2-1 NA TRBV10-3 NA TGTGCCATCAGTGGCGGGGAGAATGAGCAGTTCTTC CAISGGENEQFF
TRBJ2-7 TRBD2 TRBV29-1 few TGCAGCGTTGAAGATTCAATGGTAACCTCAGGCGGGGGTGGAGGGGTCGAGCAGTACTTC CSVEDSMVTSGGGGGVEQYF
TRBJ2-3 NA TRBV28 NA TGTGCCAGCAGGGTCGGGACAAATTCTGATACGCAGTATTTT CASRVGTNSDTQYF
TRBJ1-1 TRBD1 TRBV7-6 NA TGTGCCAGCGCCAACAGGGGACCGGACACTGAAGCTTTCTTT CASANRGPDTEAFF
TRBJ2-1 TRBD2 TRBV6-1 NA TGTGCCAGCAGTGAACTAGCGGAGGCAGAGGATGAGCAGTTCTTC CASSELAEAEDEQFF
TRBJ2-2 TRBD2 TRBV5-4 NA TGTGCCAGCAGCTTGGGGTGGCTAGCGGGAGATTTGGACACCGGGGAGCTGTTTTTT CASSLGWLAGDLDTGELFF
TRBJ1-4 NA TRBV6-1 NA TGTGCCAGCAGTGCGGGCGGACGGACATCACTGTTTTTT CASSAGGRTSLFF
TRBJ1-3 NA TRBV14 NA TGTGCCAGCAGCCAAGAACGACACCCTGGAAACACCATATATTTT CASSQERHPGNTIYF
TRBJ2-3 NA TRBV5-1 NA TGCGCCAGCAGCTTGGAAGGAGGGACGAGCACAGATACGCAGTATTTT CASSLEGGTSTDTQYF
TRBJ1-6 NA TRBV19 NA TGTGCCAGTAAAGTGGGGGGATCTCTCTCCTATAATTCACCCCTCCACTTT CASKVGGSLSYNSPLHF
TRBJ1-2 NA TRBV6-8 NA TGTGCCAGCAGTTACGACAGCAACTATGGCTACACCTTC CASSYDSNYGYTF
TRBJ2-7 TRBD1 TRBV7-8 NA TGTGCCAGCAGCACCCCCGGACAGGGGTCTGGGTACGAGCAGTACTTC CASSTPGQGSGYEQYF
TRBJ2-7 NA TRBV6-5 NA TGTGCCAGCAGCCAGGCCCCCACATACGAGCAGTACTTC CASSQAPTYEQYF
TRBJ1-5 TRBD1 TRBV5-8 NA TGTGCCAGCAGCTTGCCCCTTCGACAGGGCAGGGGACTCCAGCATTTT CASSLPLRQGRGLQHF
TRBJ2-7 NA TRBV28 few TGTGCCAGCGCGGTGGCCTACGAGCAGTACTTC CASAVAYEQYF
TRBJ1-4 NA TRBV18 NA TGTGCCAGCTCACCCTTGGAGGGCTCGGCTGGTCTGTTTTTT CASSPLEGSAGLFF
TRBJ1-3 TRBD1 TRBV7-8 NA TGTGCCAGCAGCTTACTCAGGGGGCAAGGCTCTGGAAACACCATATATTTT CASSLLRGQGSGNTIYF
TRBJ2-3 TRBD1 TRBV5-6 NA TGTGCCAGCAGCTCGGGACAGGGGGTCCCAGATACGCAGTATTTT CASSSGQGVPDTQYF
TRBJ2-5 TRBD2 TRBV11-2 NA TGTGCCAGCAGCACTACTAGCGGGACCCAAGAGACCCAGTACTTC CASSTTSGTQETQYF
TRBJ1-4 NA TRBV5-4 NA TGTGCCAGCAGCTTGGGCGTCCTTAATGAAAAACTGTTTTTT CASSLGVLNEKLFF
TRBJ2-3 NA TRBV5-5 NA TGTGCCAGCAGCTTGGCCTTAAGCACAGATACGCAGTATTTT CASSLALSTDTQYF
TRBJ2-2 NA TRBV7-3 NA TGTGCCAGCAGCTCGGAACGGGTGCCCCGGGCCGGGGAGCTGTTTTTT CASSSERVPRAGELFF
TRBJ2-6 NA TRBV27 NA TGTGCCAGCAGGGCCGGGGGCTCTGGGGCCAACGTCCTGACTTTC CASRAGGSGANVLTF
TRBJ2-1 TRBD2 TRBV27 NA TGTGCCAGCGCAACCGGGACTAGCGGGAGGGGGGGTGAGCAGTTCTTC CASATGTSGRGGEQFF
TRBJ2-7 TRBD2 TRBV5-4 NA TGTGCCAGCAGCTTGGGGTTAAATTGGCGGGAGAGCGACGAGCAGTACTTC CASSLGLNWRESDEQYF
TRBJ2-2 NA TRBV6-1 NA TGTGCCAGCAGCCTACAGGGATCCAACACCGGGGAGCTGTTTTTT CASSLQGSNTGELFF
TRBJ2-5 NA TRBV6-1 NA TGTGCCAGCAGACAGGTCTCATTGTGGGAGACCCAGTACTTC CASRQVSLWETQYF
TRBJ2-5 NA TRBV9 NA TGTGCCAGCAGCGTAGGGGACCAGGGGGGTGTAGAGACCCAGTACTTC CASSVGDQGGVETQYF
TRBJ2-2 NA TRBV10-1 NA TGCGCCAGCAGTGGGGAGCCCACCGGGGAGCTGTTTTTT CASSGEPTGELFF
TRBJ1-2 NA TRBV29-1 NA TGCAGCGTTGATATCAGTGCTAACTATGGCTACACCTTC CSVDISANYGYTF
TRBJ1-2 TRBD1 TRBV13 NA TGTGCCAGCAGCTTATTTAGCAGGGGGGGGACAGGGACTTCCTATGGCTACACCTTC CASSLFSRGGTGTSYGYTF
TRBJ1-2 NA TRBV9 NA TGTGCCAGCAGCGGGCTAGCCGCGATTGGCTACACCTTC CASSGLAAIGYTF
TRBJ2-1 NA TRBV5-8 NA TGTGCCAGCAGATTACTAGCCCTCCAAGGGAATGAGCAGTTCTTC CASRLLALQGNEQFF
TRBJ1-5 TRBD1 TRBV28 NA TGTGCCAGCAGTTCCCCACCGGGACAGTACCCCGGCCCCTATAGCAATCAGCCCCAGCATTTT CASSSPPGQYPGPYSNQPQHF
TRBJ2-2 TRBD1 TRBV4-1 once TGCGCCAGCAGCCATCGACAGGGGGCGAGCACCGGGGAGCTGTTTTTT CASSHRQGASTGELFF
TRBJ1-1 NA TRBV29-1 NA TGCAGCGTTGCTAGGGGAGGATTGAACACTGAAGCTTTCTTT CSVARGGLNTEAFF
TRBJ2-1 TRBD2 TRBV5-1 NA TGCGCCAGCAGCTTGGTCCCAGCGGGAGTGCCCCGGCTCGGCTCCTACAATGAGCAGTTCTTC CASSLVPAGVPRLGSYNEQFF
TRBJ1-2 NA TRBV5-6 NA TGTGCCAGCCAACTAAACCTAGCTTCTAACTATGGCTACACCTTC CASQLNLASNYGYTF
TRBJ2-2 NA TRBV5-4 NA TGTGCCAGCAGCCCCATTCCTGGAGGGACCAACACCGGGGAGCTGTTTTTT CASSPIPGGTNTGELFF
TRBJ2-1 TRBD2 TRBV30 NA TGTGCCTGGAGTGTAGTCGCTAGGACTAGCGGGAGGGCTACAATAGTCGATGAGCAGTTCTTC CAWSVVARTSGRATIVDEQFF